These 9 T cell receptor beta chains originate from one sample sequenced in a study of T cell responses to AZD1222 COVID-19 vaccine. The repertoire was sequenced with immunoSEQ multiplex PCR; TCRdb's copy has only in-frame clones and lacks some. The data contain approximately 110,000 clones, around 90% of them singletons. The input for sequencing was peripheral blood, taken on day 0 of AZD1222 vaccination. Receptors were obtained from an adult in good health.

The V and J genes are TRBV9 and TRBJ2-2; possibly TRBD2 for D (6 bases). This CDR3 region has 15 residues. V was clipped by 4 bases and J by 2 bases, with 12 bases between them. CDR1 and CDR2 (germline): SGDLS, YYNGEE. In DNA form, the CDR3 reads TGTGCCAGCAGCTCTCGGGAGCTCAACACCGGGGAGCTGTTTTTT. It yields the protein CASSSRELNTGELFF. Supplemented by reference TRBV9 and TRBJ2-2, the full variable domain reads DSGVTQTPKHLITATGQRVTLRCSPRSGDLSVYWYQQSLDQGLQFLIQYYNGEERAKGNILERFSAQQFPDLHSELNLSSLELGDSALYFCASSSRELNTGELFFGEGSRLTVL.

CDR3 coding DNA: TGCAGCGCCCTTCCCGGGACAGATAATGAAAAACTGTTTTTT. Protein sequence: CSALPGTDNEKLFF. The chain employs TRBV29-1 and TRBJ1-4; 7 bases fit TRBD1. The CDR3 is made up of 14 amino acids. V shed 7 bases, J shed 4 bases, and the junction held 9 bases outside the gene matches. The germline V gene encodes CDR1 SQVTM and CDR2 ANQGSEA.

J is TRBJ2-7 and V is TRBV20-1, with TRBD2 as a possible D gene (6 bases). Per the germline V gene, CDR1 is DFQATT and CDR2 is SNEGSKA (reference sequence). V was cut by 3 bases and J by 6 bases, with 15 bases left in between. This CDR3 is 13 amino acids long. The CDR3 protein is CSASGPRDLEQYF. In DNA, the CDR3 is TGCAGTGCTAGTGGTCCGCGGGATCTCGAGCAGTACTTC.

The V and J genes are TRBV7-2 and TRBJ1-1; D is unclear. The CDR3 spans 15 residues. Deletions cut 5 bases from V and 3 bases from J, with 16 bases between. The germline CDR1 and CDR2 sequences are SGHTA and FQGNSA. The CDR3 DNA is TGTGCCAGCAGCCTAGACCCGCCCCTGGACACTGAAGCTTTCTTT. Translated: CASSLDPPLDTEAFF.

The gene calls are TRBV28 and TRBJ1-3; unclear D gene. CDR1 and CDR2 (germline): MDHEN, SYDVKM. With 3 bases removed from V and 0 bases from J, the gap between germline ends came to 9 bases. The CDR3 loop spans 15 amino acids. CDR3 coding DNA: TGTGCCAGCAGTTTCTCACAGCTCTCTGGAAACACCATATATTTT. This translates into CASSFSQLSGNTIYF.

The rearrangement uses TRBV30 and TRBJ1-2; D not resolved. Germline assignment: CDR1 GTSNPN and CDR2 SVGIG (reference sequence). V dropped 5 bases and J dropped 7 bases, with 17 bases sitting between them. The CDR3 covers 13 residues. The CDR3 sequence is CAWGLAGRGGYTF. DNA of the CDR3: TGTGCCTGGGGGCTCGCGGGTCGGGGTGGCTACACCTTC.

The chain is built from TRBV25-1 and TRBJ2-3, with a weak D call TRBD1 (6 bases). Germline values: CDR1 MGHDK, CDR2 SYGVNS. With 6 bases removed from V and 2 bases from J, the gap between germline ends came to 18 bases. The CDR3 covers 16 residues. CDR3 nucleotides: TGTGCCAGCAGCCGAACCCACCAGGGGTCCACAGATACGCAGTATTTT. Protein product: CASSRTHQGSTDTQYF.

The chain carries TRBV19 and TRBJ2-3; no definite D call. V lost 6 bases and J 4 bases, leaving 5 bases between the germline ends. Germline V gene lookup returns CDR1 LNHDA and CDR2 SQIVND (reference sequence). This CDR3 comprises 11 residues. In DNA form, the CDR3 reads TGTGCCAGTAGCCTCTCAGATACGCAGTATTTT. It specifies CASSLSDTQYF.

The CDR3 protein is CASSLVGQARATNEKLFF. CDR3 in DNA: TGTGCCAGCAGCTTAGTAGGTCAGGCAAGGGCAACTAATGAAAAACTGTTTTTT. The J gene is TRBJ1-4, the V gene TRBV7-2; D remains unclear. The germline V gene encodes CDR1 SGHTA and CDR2 FQGNSA. V lost 1 base to trimming and J lost 0 bases, with 15 bases between them. The CDR3 loop spans 18 amino acids.